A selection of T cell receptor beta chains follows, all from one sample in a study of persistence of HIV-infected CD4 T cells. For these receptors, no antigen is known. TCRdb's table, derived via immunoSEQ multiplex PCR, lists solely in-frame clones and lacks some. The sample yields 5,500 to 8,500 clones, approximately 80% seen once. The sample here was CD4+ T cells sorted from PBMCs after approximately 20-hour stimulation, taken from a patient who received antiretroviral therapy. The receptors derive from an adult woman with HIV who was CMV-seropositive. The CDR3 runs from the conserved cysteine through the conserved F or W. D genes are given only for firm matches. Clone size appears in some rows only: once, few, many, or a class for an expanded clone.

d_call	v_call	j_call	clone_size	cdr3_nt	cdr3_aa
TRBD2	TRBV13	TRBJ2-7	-	TGTGCCAGCAGCCCTCGGGGGGGCATTTACGAGCAGTACTTC	CASSPRGGIYEQYF
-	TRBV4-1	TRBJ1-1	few	TGCGCCAGCAGCCAAGAGGCCAGCCGGAACACTGAAGCTTTCTTT	CASSQEASRNTEAFF
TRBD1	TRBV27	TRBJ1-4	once	TGTGCCAGCAGCACCGGACAGGGAAGGAATGAAAAACTGTTTTTT	CASSTGQGRNEKLFF
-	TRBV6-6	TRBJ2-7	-	TGTGCCAGCTCAAGAGGACAATTCTACGAGCAGTACTTC	CASSRGQFYEQYF
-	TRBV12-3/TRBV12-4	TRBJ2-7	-	TGTGCCAGCAGTCCTGATACGAATTACGAGCAGTACTTC	CASSPDTNYEQYF
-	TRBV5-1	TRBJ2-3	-	TGCGCCAGCAGCTTAGGTAGGGCCTCTCGAGCAGATACGCAGTATTTT	CASSLGRASRADTQYF
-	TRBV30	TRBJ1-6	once	TGTGCCTCTCGACAGGAGTATAATTCACCCCTCCACTTT	CASRQEYNSPLHF
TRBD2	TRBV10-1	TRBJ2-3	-	TGCGCCAGCAGTGAGTCCCGTCGGACTAGCGGGAGGGCCACGGATACGCAGTATTTT	CASSESRRTSGRATDTQYF
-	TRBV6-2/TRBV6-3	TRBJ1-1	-	TGTGCCAGCAGTTATGGCAGGAACACTGAAGCTTTCTTT	CASSYGRNTEAFF
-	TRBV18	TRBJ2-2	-	TGTGCCAGCTCACCAAAGAACACCGGGGAGCTGTTTTTT	CASSPKNTGELFF
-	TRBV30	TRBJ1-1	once	TGTGCCTGGAGTGGTAACATGAACACTGAAGCTTTCTTT	CAWSGNMNTEAFF
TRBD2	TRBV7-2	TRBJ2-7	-	TGTGCCAGCAGCTTAGGGACTAGCGGGACCTACGAGCAGTACTTC	CASSLGTSGTYEQYF
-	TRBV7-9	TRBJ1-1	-	TGTGCCAGCAGCTTAGACATGAACACTGAAGCTTTCTTT	CASSLDMNTEAFF
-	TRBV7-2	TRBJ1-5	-	TGTGCCAGCAGCCTCCAAGAACTTAGCAATCAGCCCCAGCATTTT	CASSLQELSNQPQHF
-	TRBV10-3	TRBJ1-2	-	TGTGCCATCAGTGAGGACAGTAACTATGGCTACACCTTC	CAISEDSNYGYTF
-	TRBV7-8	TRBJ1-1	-	TGTGCCAGCAGCTCGACAGTGAACACTGAAGCTTTCTTT	CASSSTVNTEAFF
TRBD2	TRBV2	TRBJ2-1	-	TGTGCCCTTAGCGGGACCCTGTACAATGAGCAGTTCTTC	CALSGTLYNEQFF
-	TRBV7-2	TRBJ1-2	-	TGTGCCAGCAGCTTAGGGGGACTCCACCCGAACTCCGTCTGCACCTTC	CASSLGGLHPNSVCTF
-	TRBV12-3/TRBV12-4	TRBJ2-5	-	TGTGCCAGCAGTTTAGATAGCAGAGAGACCCAGTACTTC	CASSLDSRETQYF
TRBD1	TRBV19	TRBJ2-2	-	TGTGCCAGTAGTACCCCACAGGGGGCGTACACCGGGGAGCTGTTTTTT	CASSTPQGAYTGELFF
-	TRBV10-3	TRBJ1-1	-	TGTGCCATTAGGGAGGCGGACACTGAAGCTTTCTTT	CAIREADTEAFF
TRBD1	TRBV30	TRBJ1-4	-	TGTGCCTGGAGTCAACCGGGACAGGGGCGGAAGGAAAAACTGTTTTTT	CAWSQPGQGRKEKLFF
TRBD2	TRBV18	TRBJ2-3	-	TGTGCCAGCTCAGCCGGGACTAGCGGCACAGATACGCAGTATTTT	CASSAGTSGTDTQYF
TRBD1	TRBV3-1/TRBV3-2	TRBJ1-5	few	TGTGCCAGCAGCCAATACGGGACAGCTGATAGCAATCAGCCCCAGCATTTT	CASSQYGTADSNQPQHF
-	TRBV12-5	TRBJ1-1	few	TGTGCTAGTGGTGGGGGCAAGCGAGGCACTGAAGCTTTCTTT	CASGGGKRGTEAFF
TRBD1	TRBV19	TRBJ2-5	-	TGTGCCAGTAGGGACAGGGGGCGCGGGGAGACCCAGTACTTC	CASRDRGRGETQYF
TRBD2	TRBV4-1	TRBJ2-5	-	TGCGCCAGCAGCCGGGGAGGGTTAGAGACCCAGTACTTC	CASSRGGLETQYF
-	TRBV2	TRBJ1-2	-	TGTGCCAGCAGTGCGACGACAGGAGGGTATGGCTACACCTTC	CASSATTGGYGYTF
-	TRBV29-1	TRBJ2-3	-	TGCAGCGCAAACGAGGGGTTCACAGATACGCAGTATTTT	CSANEGFTDTQYF
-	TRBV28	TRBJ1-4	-	TGTGCCAGCAGCCTTCGACGGATTTCAACTAATGAAAAACTGTTTTTT	CASSLRRISTNEKLFF
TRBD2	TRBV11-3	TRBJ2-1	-	TGTGCCAGCAGCTTCGGGGGGAATGAGCAGTTCTTC	CASSFGGNEQFF
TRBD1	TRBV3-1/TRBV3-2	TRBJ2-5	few	TGTGCCAGCAGCCCTTTTCGGGGACAGGGAAAAGAGACCCAGTACTTC	CASSPFRGQGKETQYF
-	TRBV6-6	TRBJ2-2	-	TGTGCCAGCAGGAGCCAAACCGGGGAGCTGTTTTTT	CASRSQTGELFF
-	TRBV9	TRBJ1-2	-	TGTGCCAGCAGCGTAGATTCCAGAGCAACTTATGGCTACACCTTC	CASSVDSRATYGYTF
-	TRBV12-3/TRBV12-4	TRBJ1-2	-	TGTGCCAGCAGTTTCGCCAGGGACTATGGCTACACCTTC	CASSFARDYGYTF
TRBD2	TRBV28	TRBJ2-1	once	TGTGCCAGCAGTTTAGGGGCTAGCGGGAGGATATTGGATGAGCAGTTCTTC	CASSLGASGRILDEQFF
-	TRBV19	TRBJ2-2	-	TGTGCCAGTAGTATGATGCAGGGGAACACCGGGGAGCTGTTTTTT	CASSMMQGNTGELFF
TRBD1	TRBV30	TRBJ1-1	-	TGTGCCTGGAGCGCCGGGACAGGGCCCCTGAGCACCTTT	CAWSAGTGPLSTF
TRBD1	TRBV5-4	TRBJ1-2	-	TGTGCCAGCAGCCCTAATGCGGGACAGGGAAACTATGGCTACACCTTC	CASSPNAGQGNYGYTF
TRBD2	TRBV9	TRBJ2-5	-	TGTGCCAGCAGCGTAGAGCCAGCGGGGGGCCAAGAGACCCAGTACTTC	CASSVEPAGGQETQYF
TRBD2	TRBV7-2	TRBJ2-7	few	TGTGCCAGCAGCCAGGGCTCATGGTCCGGGGGGAGAGAGCAGTACTTC	CASSQGSWSGGREQYF
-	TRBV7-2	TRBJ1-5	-	TGTGCCAGCAGCTTAGAACGTGCTCAGCCCCAGCATTTT	CASSLERAQPQHF
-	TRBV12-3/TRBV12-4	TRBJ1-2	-	TGTGCCACCACCGGGGCTGGGGGTGGCTACACCTTC	CATTGAGGGYTF
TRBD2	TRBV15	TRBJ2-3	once	TGTGCCACCAGCAGAGATACGGGAGGCGGGATGGATACGCAGTATTTT	CATSRDTGGGMDTQYF
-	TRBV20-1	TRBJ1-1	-	TGCAGTGCTAGTCCAACGGGGCAGGGGAACACTGAAGCTTTCTTT	CSASPTGQGNTEAFF
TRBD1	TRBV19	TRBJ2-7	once	TGTGCCAGTACCGAACAGGGGAACTACGAGCAGTACTTC	CASTEQGNYEQYF
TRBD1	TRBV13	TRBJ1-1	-	TGTGCCAGCAGCTTCACAGGGGCGCGGACTGAAGCTTTCTTT	CASSFTGARTEAFF
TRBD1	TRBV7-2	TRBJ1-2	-	TGTGCCAGCAGCGGAGGGGGCTACGGCTACACCTTC	CASSGGGYGYTF
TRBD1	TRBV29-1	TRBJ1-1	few	TGCAGCGTTGAACTTGGACAGGGGGCGACTGAAGCTTTCTTT	CSVELGQGATEAFF